A single sample is the source of the 21 T cell receptor beta chains below, sequenced in a study of CD8 T cells in ankylosing spondylitis. MiXCR, applied by TCRdb to the 5' RACE reads, yields one record per CDR3 protein. Among 250,000 to 350,000 distinct CDR3 sequences, 20% were seen once, and the ten largest hold less than 9.5%. Material for sequencing was blood, either unsorted or a sorted T cell fraction (not recorded which). Receptor source: a male donor with ankylosing spondylitis or in good health (not recorded which).

This clonotype was detected many times. This chain uses TRBV7-6 with TRBJ2-5; D remains ambiguous. Germline V CDR1 and CDR2: SGHVS, FNYEAQ. Trimming removed 2 bases at V and 7 bases at J, with 11 bases between. The CDR3 extends over 13 amino acids. CDR3 amino acids: CASSLPPPATQYF. The CDR3 DNA is TGTGCCAGCAGCTTACCCCCCCCGGCGACCCAGTACTTC.

J is TRBJ1-4 and V is TRBV4-2; 11 bases are a match to TRBD1. J gave up 7 bases and V 4 bases, and 2 bases lay outside the gene matches. Germline CDR1 is LGHNA and CDR2 is YNFKEQ. The length of the CDR3 is 14 residues. The CDR3 here is CASSPDRGREKLFF. CDR3 nucleotides: TGTGCCAGCAGCCCGGACAGGGGGCGTGAAAAACTGTTTTTT.

This clonotype was seen a few times. CDR3 in DNA: TGTGCCAGCAGTTTTGGCAGGGTGGGCTATGGCTACACCTTC. Its protein product is CASSFGRVGYGYTF. The rearrangement uses TRBV12-3 or TRBV12-4 and TRBJ1-2; TRBD1 is a possible D gene (5 bases). V lost 3 bases and J lost 4, with 12 bases in between. The CDR3 runs 14 residues.

This clonotype was detected only a few times. V usage is TRBV7-6 and J usage is TRBJ2-2; D not certain. V was shortened by 1 base and J by 4 bases, with 13 bases between the two germline ends. This CDR3 has 16 residues. From germline, CDR1 is SGHVS and CDR2 FNYEAQ. The CDR3 coding sequence is TGTGCCAGCAGCTTAGGGGCCGGGTTGGGCACCGGGGAGCTGTTTTTT. Protein: CASSLGAGLGTGELFF.

This clonotype was counted between two and nine times. The CDR3 DNA reads as TGTGCCAGCAGCTTAGGCCAGGGGCTCGAGCAGTACGTC. Translation: CASSLGQGLEQYV. This chain uses TRBV7-2 with TRBJ2-7, with a possible D match to TRBD1 (6 bases). V gave up 1 base and J gave up 6 bases, with 10 bases separating them. The CDR3 totals 13 residues. CDR1 and CDR2 (germline): SGHTA, FQGNSA.

This clonotype was seen repeatedly, ten times or more. The rearrangement uses TRBV12-3 or TRBV12-4 and TRBJ1-1, with D perhaps matching TRBD1 (6 bases). This CDR3 comprises 14 residues. Deletions cut 5 bases from V and 10 bases from J, with 20 bases between. The CDR3 DNA reads TGTGCCAGCAGTGACGGGACACGCTTCGAGGGAGCTTTCTTT. It specifies CASSDGTRFEGAFF.

The genes are TRBV18 and TRBJ1-2; TRBD1 might be the D (5 bases). V shed 5 bases and J shed 7 bases, with 20 bases lying between them. This CDR3 region has 15 residues. Looked up from germline, CDR1 is KGHSH and CDR2 is LQKENI. The CDR3 protein is CASSSAGQGVAGYTF. The CDR3 DNA reads TGTGCCAGCTCATCCGCCGGGCAGGGAGTGGCTGGCTACACCTTC.

This rearrangement joins TRBV21-1 to TRBJ2-3. TRBV21-1 constitutes a pseudogene. The CDR3 totals 12 residues. CDR3 protein: CASSKVWDTQYF. The CDR3 DNA sequence: TGTGCCAGCAGCAAAGTTTGGGATACGCAGTATTTT.

Many counts were recorded for this clonotype. The chain uses TRBV9 and TRBJ2-3; TRBD2 is a possible D gene (6 bases). Germline V gene lookup returns CDR1 SGDLS and CDR2 YYNGEE. Trimming left V 3 bases short and J 0 bases short, with 14 bases between. The CDR3 is 16 residues long. CDR3 in amino acids: CASSANPSDSTDTQYF. CDR3 in DNA: TGTGCCAGCAGCGCAAACCCTAGCGATAGCACAGATACGCAGTATTTT.

This rearrangement joins TRBV5-1 to TRBJ2-2, with D tentatively TRBD1 (7 bases). Trimming took 3 bases from V and 1 from J, leaving 19 bases between them. Germline V gene lookup returns CDR1 SGHRS and CDR2 YFSETQ. The length of the CDR3 is 18 residues. Written as DNA, the CDR3 is TGCGCCAGCAGCTCGGAGGGTGGGGGACAGCTGAACACCGGGGAGCTGTTTTTT. As protein: CASSSEGGGQLNTGELFF.

This clonotype was seen a handful of times. The V gene is TRBV7-3, the J gene TRBJ2-2; D is uncertain. The CDR3 contains 15 residues. The germline CDR1 and CDR2 sequences are SGHTA and FQGTGA. V was clipped by 4 bases and J by 1 base, with 10 bases between them. CDR3 sequence reads: CASSSGPMNTGELFF. CDR3 nucleotide sequence: TGTGCCAGCAGCTCCGGACCTATGAACACCGGGGAGCTGTTTTTT.

This clonotype was seen only a few times. The chain recombines TRBV20-1 with TRBJ2-5; 11 nucleotides line up with TRBD2. Germline V gene data show CDR1 as DFQATT and CDR2 as SNEGSKA (reference sequence). This CDR3 spans 15 amino acids. V lost 4 bases and J lost 1; bases outside the gene matches: 5. CDR3 amino acids: CSAKGLAGSQETQYF. The CDR3 nucleotides read TGCAGTGCTAAAGGACTAGCGGGTTCCCAAGAGACCCAGTACTTC.

This clonotype occurred a few times. The CDR3 spells CASSLGSLAGVTDTQYF. The CDR3 nucleotides read TGTGCCAGCAGCTTAGGGTCCCTAGCGGGGGTTACAGATACGCAGTATTTT. The chain combines TRBV7-2 with TRBJ2-3; 10 bases are shared with TRBD2. Germline V gene sequence: CDR1 SGHTA, CDR2 FQGNSA. The CDR3 consists of 17 residues. Trimming cost V 1 base and J 3 bases; bases outside gene matches: 7.

The genes are TRBV4-1 and TRBJ1-4, with 7 bases that match TRBD1. Unmatched junction bases numbered 12, after V lost 4 bases and J lost 7 bases. The CDR3 is 16 residues long. CDR1 is MGHRA and CDR2 is YSYEKL in the germline V gene. In DNA form, the CDR3 reads TGCGCCAGCAGCCCGGGGACAGCAAGTATTGGTGAAAAACTGTTTTTT. Translated: CASSPGTASIGEKLFF.

This clonotype was seen a handful of times. The CDR3 loop is CASSLGQGNNEQFF. CDR3 DNA sequence: TGCGCCAGCAGCTTAGGACAGGGGAACAATGAGCAGTTCTTC. The chain recombines TRBV5-1 with TRBJ2-1; 9 bases fit TRBD1. The CDR3 runs 14 residues. The trim removed 2 bases at V and 5 bases at J, leaving 2 bases unmatched. Germline V gene sequence: CDR1 SGHRS, CDR2 YFSETQ.

This chain links TRBV12-3 or TRBV12-4 with TRBJ1-1, with D perhaps TRBD1 (6 bases). The V end lost 2 bases, the J end lost 6 bases, and 13 bases lay between the germline ends. The CDR3 is 14 amino acids. DNA of the CDR3: TGTGCCAGCAGTTTACACAGGGTCCCCTCTGAAGCTTTCTTT. Translating gives CASSLHRVPSEAFF.

With regard to this clonotype: The junction differs from germline at one of its ends, possibly a read error. V usage is TRBV12-3 or TRBV12-4 and J usage is TRBJ1-2; D may be TRBD1 (6 bases). This CDR3 has 14 residues. CDR3 sequence (DNA): TGTGCCAGCAGTTTAAACAGGGCAAACTATGGCTACACCTTT. It is translated as CASSLNRANYGYTF.

This clonotype has more than one count but fewer than ten. V and J are TRBV29-1 and TRBJ2-5; 8 bases are shared with TRBD2. The J segment lost 3 bases and the V segment lost 3 bases, leaving 3 bases of the junction unmatched. The CDR3 has 13 residues. The germline V gene encodes CDR1 SQVTM and CDR2 ANQGSEA. CDR3 in DNA: TGCAGCGTTGAGGGGGGACTAGAAGAGACCCAGTACTTC. Residues: CSVEGGLEETQYF.

This clonotype occurred a few times. This chain joins TRBV9 and TRBJ2-2; 8 bases map to TRBD2. This CDR3 is 15 amino acids long. V lost 7 bases and J lost 5; bases outside the gene matches: 10. Per the germline V gene, CDR1 is SGDLS and CDR2 is YYNGEE. The CDR3 DNA follows: TGTGCCAGCCAGCCTACTAGCGGTCGGACCGGGGAGCTGTTTTTT. Its protein product is CASQPTSGRTGELFF.

This sequence joins TRBV29-1 and TRBJ1-1; 8 bases are shared with TRBD1. The ends lost 3 bases at V and 2 bases at J; junction bases unmatched: 2. Germline V gives CDR1 SQVTM, CDR2 ANQGSEA. This CDR3 region has 13 residues. CDR3 DNA sequence: TGCAGCGTTGACACAGGGGGAAACACTGAAGCTTTCTTT. It specifies CSVDTGGNTEAFF.

By frequency in the sample, this clonotype is medium-sized (0.01 to 0.1%). The chain employs TRBV15 and TRBJ1-4; TRBD1 matches at 7 bases. J lost 5 bases, V lost 5 bases, and 8 bases had no gene match. There are 15 residues in the CDR3. CDR1 LNHNV and CDR2 YYDKDF come from the germline V gene (reference sequence). CDR3 in DNA: TGTGCCACCAGCTTTGACAGGGACGGGAATGAAAAACTGTTTTTT. It translates to CATSFDRDGNEKLFF.